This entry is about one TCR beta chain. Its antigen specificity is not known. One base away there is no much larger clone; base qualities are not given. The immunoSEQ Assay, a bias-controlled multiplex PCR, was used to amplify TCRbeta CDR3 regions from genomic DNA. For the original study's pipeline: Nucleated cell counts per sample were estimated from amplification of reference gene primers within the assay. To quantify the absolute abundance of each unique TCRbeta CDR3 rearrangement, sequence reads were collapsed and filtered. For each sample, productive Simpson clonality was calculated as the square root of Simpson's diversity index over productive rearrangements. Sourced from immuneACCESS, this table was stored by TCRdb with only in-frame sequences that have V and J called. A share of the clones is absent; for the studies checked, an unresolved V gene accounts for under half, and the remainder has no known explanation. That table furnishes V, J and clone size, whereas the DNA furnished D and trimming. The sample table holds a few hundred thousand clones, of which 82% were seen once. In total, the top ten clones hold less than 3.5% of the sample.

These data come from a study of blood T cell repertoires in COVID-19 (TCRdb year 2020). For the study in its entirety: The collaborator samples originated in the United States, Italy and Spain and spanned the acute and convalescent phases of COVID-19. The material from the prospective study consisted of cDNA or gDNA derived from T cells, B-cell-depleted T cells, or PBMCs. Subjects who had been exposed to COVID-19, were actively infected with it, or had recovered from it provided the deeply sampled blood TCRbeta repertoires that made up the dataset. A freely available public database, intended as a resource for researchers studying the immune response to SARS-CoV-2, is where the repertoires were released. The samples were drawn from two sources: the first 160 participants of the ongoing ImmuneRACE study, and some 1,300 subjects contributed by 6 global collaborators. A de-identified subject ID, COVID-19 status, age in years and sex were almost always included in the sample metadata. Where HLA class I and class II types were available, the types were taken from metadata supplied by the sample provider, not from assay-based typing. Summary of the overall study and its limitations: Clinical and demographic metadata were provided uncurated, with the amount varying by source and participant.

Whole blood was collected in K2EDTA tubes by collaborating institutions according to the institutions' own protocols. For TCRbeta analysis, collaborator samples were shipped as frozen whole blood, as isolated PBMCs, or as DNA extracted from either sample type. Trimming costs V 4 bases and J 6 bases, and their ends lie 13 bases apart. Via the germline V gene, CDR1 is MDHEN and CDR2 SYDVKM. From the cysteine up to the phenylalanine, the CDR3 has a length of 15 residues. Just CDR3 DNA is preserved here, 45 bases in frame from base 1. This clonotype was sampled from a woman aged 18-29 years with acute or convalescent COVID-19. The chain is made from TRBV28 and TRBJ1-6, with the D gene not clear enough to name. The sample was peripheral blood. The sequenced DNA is TGTGCCAGCAGTTCCCAGGCTATGGGTAATTCACCCCTCCACTTT. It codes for CASSSQAMGNSPLHF.